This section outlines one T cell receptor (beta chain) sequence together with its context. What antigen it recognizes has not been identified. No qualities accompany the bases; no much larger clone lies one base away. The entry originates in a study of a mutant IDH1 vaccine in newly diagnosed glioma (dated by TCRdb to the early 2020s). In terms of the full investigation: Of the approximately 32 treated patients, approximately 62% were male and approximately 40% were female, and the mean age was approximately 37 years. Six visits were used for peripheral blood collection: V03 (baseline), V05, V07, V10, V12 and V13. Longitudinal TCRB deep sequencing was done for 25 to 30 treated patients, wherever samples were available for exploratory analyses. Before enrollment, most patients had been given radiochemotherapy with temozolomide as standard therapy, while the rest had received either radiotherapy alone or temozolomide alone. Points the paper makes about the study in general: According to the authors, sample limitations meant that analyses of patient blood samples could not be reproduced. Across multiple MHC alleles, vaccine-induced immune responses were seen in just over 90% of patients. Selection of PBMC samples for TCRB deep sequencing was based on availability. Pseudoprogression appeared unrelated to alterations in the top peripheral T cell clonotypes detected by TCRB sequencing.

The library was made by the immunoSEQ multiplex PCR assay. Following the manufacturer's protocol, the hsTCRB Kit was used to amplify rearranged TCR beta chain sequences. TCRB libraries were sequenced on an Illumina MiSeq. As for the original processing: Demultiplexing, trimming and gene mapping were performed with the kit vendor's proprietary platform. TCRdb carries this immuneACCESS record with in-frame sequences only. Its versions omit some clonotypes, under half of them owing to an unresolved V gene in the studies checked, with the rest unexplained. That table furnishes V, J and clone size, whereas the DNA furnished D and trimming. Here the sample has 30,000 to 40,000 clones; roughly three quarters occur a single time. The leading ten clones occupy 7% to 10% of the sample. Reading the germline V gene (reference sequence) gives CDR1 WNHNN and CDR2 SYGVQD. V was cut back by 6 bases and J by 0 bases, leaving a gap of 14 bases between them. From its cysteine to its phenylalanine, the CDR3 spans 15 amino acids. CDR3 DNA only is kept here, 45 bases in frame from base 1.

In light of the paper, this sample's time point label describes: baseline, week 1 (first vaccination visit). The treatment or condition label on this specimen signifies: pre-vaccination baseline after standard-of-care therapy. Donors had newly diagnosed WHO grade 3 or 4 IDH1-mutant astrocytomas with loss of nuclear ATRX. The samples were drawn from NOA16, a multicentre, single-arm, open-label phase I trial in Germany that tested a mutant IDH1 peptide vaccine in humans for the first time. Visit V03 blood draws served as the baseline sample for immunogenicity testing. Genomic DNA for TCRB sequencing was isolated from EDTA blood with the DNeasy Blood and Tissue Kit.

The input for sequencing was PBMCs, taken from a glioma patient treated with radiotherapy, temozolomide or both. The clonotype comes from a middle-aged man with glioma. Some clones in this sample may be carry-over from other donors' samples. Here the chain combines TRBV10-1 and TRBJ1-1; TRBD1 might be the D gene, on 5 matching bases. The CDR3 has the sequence CASSDSGGMNTEAFF. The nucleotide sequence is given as TGCGCCAGCAGCGACTCTGGGGGGATGAACACTGAAGCTTTCTTT.